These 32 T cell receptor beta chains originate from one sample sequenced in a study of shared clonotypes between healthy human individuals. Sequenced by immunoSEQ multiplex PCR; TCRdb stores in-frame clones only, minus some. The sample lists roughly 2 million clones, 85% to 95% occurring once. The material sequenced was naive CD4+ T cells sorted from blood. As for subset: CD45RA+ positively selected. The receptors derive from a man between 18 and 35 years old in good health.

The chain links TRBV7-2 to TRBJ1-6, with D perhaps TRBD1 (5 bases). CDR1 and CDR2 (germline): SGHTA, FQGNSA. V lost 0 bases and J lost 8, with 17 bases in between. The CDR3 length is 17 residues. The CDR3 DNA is TGTGCCAGCAGCTTAGCGAGGACACTCCAAGGGCATTCACCCCTCCACTTT. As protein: CASSLARTLQGHSPLHF.

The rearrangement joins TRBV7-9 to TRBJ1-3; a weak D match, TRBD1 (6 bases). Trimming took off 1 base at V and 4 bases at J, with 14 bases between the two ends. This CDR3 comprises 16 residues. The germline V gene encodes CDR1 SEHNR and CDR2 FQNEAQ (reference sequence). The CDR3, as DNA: TGTGCCAGCAGCTTAGAGGGCAGGGGCCAGGGAAACACCATATATTTT. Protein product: CASSLEGRGQGNTIYF.

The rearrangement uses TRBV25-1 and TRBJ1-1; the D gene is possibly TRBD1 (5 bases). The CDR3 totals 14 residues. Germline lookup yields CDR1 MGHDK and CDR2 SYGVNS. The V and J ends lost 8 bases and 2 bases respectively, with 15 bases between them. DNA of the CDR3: TGTGCCAGCTCGGGGGGTAGGGGTAACACTGAAGCTTTCTTT. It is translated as CASSGGRGNTEAFF.

CDR3 nucleotide sequence: TGTGCCAGCAGCTTCACGGACAGTTCACCCCTCCACTTT. Translating gives CASSFTDSSPLHF. The V gene is TRBV9, the J gene TRBJ1-6; perhaps TRBD1 as D (6 bases). The germline V and J ends were trimmed by 4 bases and 9 bases, with 11 bases remaining between them. The length of the CDR3 is 13 residues. Germline lookup yields CDR1 SGDLS and CDR2 YYNGEE.

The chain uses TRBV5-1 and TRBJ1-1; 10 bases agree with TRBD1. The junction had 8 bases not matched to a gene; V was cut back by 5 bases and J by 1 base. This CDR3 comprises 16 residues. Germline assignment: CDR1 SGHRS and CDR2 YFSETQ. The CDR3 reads CASSPGTGVSNTEAFF. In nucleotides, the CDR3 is TGCGCCAGCAGTCCCGGGACAGGGGTTTCGAACACTGAAGCTTTCTTT.

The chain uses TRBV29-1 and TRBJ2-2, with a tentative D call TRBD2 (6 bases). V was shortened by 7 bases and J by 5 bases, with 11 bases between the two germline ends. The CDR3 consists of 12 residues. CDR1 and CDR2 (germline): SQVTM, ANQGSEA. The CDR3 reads CSGRRDTGELFF. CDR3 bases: TGCAGCGGCCGGAGGGATACCGGGGAGCTGTTTTTT.

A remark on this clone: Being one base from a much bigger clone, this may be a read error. The CDR3 sequence is CASSRDRANSPLHF. The CDR3 DNA reads TGTGCCAGCAGCCGGGACAGGGCTAATTCACCCCTCCACTTT. The chain uses TRBV7-6 and TRBJ1-6; 9 bases agree with TRBD1. Losses at the gene ends were 5 bases for V and 6 bases for J; bases not matched to a gene: 2. Germline V gene sequence: CDR1 SGHVS, CDR2 FNYEAQ. This CDR3 region has 14 residues.

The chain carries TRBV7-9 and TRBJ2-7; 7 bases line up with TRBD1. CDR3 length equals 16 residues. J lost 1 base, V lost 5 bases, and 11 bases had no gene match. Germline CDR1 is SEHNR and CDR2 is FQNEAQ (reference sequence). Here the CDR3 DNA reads TGTGCCAGCAGCGCTAAACAGGGGCTGGGATCCTACGAGCAGTACTTC. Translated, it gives CASSAKQGLGSYEQYF.

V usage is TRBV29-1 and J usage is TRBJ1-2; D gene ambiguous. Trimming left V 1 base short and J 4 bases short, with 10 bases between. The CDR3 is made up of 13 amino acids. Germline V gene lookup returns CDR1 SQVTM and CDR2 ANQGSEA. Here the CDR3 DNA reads TGCAGCGTTGAAGTGGGGAGCGGCTATGGCTACACCTTC. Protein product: CSVEVGSGYGYTF.

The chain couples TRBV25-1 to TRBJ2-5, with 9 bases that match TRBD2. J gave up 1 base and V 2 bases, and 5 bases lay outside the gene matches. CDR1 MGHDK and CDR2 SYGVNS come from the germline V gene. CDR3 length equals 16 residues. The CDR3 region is CASSEKTSGVQETQYF. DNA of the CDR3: TGTGCCAGCAGTGAAAAGACTAGCGGAGTCCAAGAGACCCAGTACTTC.

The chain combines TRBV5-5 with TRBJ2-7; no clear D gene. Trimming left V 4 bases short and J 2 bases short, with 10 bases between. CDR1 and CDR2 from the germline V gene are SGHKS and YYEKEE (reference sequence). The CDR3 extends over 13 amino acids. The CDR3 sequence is CASSVNPPYEQYF. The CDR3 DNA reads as TGTGCCAGCAGCGTTAACCCACCCTACGAGCAGTACTTC.

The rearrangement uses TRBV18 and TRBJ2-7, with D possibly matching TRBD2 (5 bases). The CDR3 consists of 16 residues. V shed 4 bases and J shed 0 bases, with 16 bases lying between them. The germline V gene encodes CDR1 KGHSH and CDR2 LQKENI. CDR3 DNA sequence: TGTGCCAGCTCACAGATGACCAGCGGATTCTCCTACGAGCAGTACTTC. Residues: CASSQMTSGFSYEQYF. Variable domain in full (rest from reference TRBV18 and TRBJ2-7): NAGVMQNPRHLVRRRGQEARLRCSPMKGHSHVYWYRQLPEEGLKFMVYLQKENIIDESGMPKERFSAEFPKEGPSILRIQQVVRGDSAAYFCASSQMTSGFSYEQYFGPGTRLTVT.

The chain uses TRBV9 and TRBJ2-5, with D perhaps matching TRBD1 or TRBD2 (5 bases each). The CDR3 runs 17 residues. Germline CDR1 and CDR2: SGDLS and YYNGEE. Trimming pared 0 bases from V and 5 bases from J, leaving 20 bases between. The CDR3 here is CASSVEGSGTGVETQYF. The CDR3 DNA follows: TGTGCCAGCAGCGTAGAAGGCTCTGGGACCGGGGTCGAGACCCAGTACTTC. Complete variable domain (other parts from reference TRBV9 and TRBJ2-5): DSGVTQTPKHLITATGQRVTLRCSPRSGDLSVYWYQQSLDQGLQFLIQYYNGEERAKGNILERFSAQQFPDLHSELNLSSLELGDSALYFCASSVEGSGTGVETQYFGPGTRLLVL.

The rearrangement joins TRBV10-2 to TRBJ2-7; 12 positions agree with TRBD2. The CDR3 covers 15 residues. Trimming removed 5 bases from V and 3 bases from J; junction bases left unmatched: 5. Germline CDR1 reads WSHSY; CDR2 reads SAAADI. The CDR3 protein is CASSRLAGEIYEQYF. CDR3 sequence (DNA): TGCGCCAGCAGTCGACTAGCGGGAGAAATCTACGAGCAGTACTTC.

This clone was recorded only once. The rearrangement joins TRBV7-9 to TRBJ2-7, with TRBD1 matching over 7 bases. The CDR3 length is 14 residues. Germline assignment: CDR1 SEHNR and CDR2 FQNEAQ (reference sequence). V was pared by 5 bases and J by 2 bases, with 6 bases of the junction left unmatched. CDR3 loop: CASSRAGGPYEQYF. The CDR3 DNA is TGTGCCAGCAGCCGGGCAGGGGGACCCTACGAGCAGTACTTC.

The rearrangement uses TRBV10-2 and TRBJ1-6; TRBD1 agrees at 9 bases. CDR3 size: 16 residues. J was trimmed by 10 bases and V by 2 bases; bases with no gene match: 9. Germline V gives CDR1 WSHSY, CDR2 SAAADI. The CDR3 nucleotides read TGCGCCAGCAGTGAGGGCCGGGACAGGGTTCGATCACCCCTCCACTTT. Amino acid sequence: CASSEGRDRVRSPLHF.

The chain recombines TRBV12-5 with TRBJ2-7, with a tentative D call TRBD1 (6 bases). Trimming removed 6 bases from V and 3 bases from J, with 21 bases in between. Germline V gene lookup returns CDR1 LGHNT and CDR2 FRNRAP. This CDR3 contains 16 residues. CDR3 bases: TGTGCTAGTGGGCCTAGGACAGTCCAAGGCCGCTACGAGCAGTACTTC. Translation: CASGPRTVQGRYEQYF.

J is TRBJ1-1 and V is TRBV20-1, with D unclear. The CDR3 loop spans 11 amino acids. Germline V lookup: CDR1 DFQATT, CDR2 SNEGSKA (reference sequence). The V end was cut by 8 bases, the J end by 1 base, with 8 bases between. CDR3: CSPQENTEAFF. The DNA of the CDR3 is TGCAGTCCCCAGGAGAACACTGAAGCTTTCTTT.

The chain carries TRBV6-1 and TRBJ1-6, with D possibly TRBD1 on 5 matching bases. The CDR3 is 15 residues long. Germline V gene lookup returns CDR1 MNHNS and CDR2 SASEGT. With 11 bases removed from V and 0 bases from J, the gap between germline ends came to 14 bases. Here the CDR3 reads CASLQDNSYNSPLHF. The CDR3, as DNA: TGTGCCTCACTACAGGACAACTCCTATAATTCACCCCTCCACTTT.

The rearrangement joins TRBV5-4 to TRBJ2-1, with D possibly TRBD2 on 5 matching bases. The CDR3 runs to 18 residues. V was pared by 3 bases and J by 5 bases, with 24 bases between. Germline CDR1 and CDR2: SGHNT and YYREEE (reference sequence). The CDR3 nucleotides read TGTGCCAGCAGCTCGTATGCGAGGACTCTACCTTCGCACAATGAGCAGTTCTTC. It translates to CASSSYARTLPSHNEQFF.

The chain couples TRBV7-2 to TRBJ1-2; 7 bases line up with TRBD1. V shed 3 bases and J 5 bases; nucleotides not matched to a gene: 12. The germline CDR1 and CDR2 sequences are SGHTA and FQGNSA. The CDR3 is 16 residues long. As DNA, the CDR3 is TGTGCCAGCAGCTTGCGGGCGACAGGGACGAGGTATGGCTACACCTTC. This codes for CASSLRATGTRYGYTF.

CDR3 region: CASRYRVGTEAFF. The CDR3 coding sequence is TGTGCCAGTAGATACAGGGTTGGCACTGAAGCTTTCTTT. This chain uses TRBV19 with TRBJ1-1; D may be TRBD1 (6 bases). The germline V and J ends were trimmed by 6 bases and 4 bases, with 12 bases remaining between them. Germline-derived CDR1 and CDR2 are LNHDA and SQIVND (reference sequence). This CDR3 contains 13 residues.

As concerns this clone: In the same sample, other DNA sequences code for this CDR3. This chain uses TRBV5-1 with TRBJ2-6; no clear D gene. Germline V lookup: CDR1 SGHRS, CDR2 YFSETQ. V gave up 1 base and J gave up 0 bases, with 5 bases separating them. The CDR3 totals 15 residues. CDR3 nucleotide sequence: TGCGCCAGCAGCTTGTTAGCCTCTGGGGCCAACGTCCTGACTTTC. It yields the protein CASSLLASGANVLTF.

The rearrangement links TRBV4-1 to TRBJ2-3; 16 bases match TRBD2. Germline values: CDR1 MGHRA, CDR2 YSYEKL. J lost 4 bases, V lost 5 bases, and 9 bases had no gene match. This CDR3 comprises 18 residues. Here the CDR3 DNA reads TGCGCCAGCAGCTACCAGCCGGGACTAGCGGGGGGGCCAGATACGCAGTATTTT. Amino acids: CASSYQPGLAGGPDTQYF.

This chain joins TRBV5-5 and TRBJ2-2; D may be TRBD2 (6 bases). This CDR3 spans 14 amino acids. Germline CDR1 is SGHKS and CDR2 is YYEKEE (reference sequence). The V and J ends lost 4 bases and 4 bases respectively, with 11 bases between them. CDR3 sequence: CASSPDGSTGELFF. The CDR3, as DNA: TGTGCCAGCAGCCCCGACGGGAGCACCGGGGAGCTGTTTTTT.

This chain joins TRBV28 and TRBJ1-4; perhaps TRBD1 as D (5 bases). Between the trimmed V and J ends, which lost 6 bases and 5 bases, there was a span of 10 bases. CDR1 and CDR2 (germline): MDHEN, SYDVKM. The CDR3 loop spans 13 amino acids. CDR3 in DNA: TGTGCCAGCAGAGTGACAGCAAATGAAAAACTGTTTTTT. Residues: CASRVTANEKLFF.

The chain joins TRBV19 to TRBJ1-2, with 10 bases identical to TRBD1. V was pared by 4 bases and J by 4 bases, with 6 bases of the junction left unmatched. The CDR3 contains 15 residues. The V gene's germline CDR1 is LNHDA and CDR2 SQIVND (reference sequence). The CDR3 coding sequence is TGTGCCAGTAGTAGCTCCGGGACAGGGGCCTATGGCTACACCTTC. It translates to CASSSSGTGAYGYTF.

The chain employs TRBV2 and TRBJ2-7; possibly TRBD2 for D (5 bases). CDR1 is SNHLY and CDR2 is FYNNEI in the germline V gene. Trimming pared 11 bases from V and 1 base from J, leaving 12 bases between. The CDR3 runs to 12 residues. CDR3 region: CACRGGSYEQYF. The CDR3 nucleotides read TGTGCCTGCCGAGGCGGGTCCTACGAGCAGTACTTC.

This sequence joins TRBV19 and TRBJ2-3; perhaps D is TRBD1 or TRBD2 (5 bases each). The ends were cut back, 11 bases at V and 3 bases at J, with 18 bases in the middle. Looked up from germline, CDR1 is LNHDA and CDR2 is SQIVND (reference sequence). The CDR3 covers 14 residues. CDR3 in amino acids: CAVQSGRGTDTQYF. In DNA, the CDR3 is TGTGCCGTCCAATCAGGGAGAGGAACAGATACGCAGTATTTT.

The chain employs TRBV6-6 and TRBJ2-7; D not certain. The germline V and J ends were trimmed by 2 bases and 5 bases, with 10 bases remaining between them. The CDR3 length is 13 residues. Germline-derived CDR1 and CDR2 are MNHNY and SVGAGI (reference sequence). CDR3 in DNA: TGTGCCAGCAGTTACCCCTTAGGCAACGAGCAGTACTTC. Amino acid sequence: CASSYPLGNEQYF.

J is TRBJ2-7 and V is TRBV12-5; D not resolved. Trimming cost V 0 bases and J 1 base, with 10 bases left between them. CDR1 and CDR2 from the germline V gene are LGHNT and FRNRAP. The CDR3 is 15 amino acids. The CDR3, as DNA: TGTGCTAGTGGTTTGGTAAGGGTCCAATCCTACGAGCAGTACTTC. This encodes CASGLVRVQSYEQYF.

CDR3 protein: CASSIVEDYYGYTF. The CDR3, as DNA: TGTGCCAGTAGTATAGTAGAGGACTACTATGGCTACACCTTC. The rearrangement uses TRBV19 and TRBJ1-2; D remains unclear. Trimming removed 1 base from V and 3 bases from J, with 9 bases in between. Germline-derived CDR1 and CDR2 are LNHDA and SQIVND (reference sequence). This CDR3 contains 14 residues.